This record looks at one T cell receptor (beta chain) sequence and its context. This sample is part of a study of blood T cell repertoires in COVID-19. Overall study: Samples taken during acute and convalescent COVID-19 were collected in the United States, Italy and Spain. T cells, B-cell-depleted T cells, or PBMCs provided the cDNA or gDNA that served as material.

Seattle patient enrollment occurred during active infection, with longitudinal follow-up thereafter. Original processing methods: Researchers report that nucleated cell counts were estimated from reference gene primer amplification. Sequencing was performed with immunoSEQ multiplex PCR; in TCRdb, only in-frame clones are kept and a portion is missing. That table supplies the V and J calls and clone size; D and trimming were determined from the DNA. In the table there are roughly 230,000 clones, around 84% of which are singletons. This CDR3 contains 13 residues. Trimming took off 3 bases at V and 6 bases at J, with 12 bases between the two ends. Germline CDR1 and CDR2: KGHSH and LQKENI.

The chain has TRBV18 and TRBJ2-7; D perhaps matches TRBD1 (5 bases). The specimen sequenced was peripheral blood. This TCR was sampled from a woman of 80 years or more with COVID-19, enrolled during active disease. The CDR3 loop is CASSPTQQGEQYV. The CDR3 DNA sequence: TGTGCCAGCTCACCCACGCAGCAGGGCGAGCAGTACGTC.